The 17 T cell receptor delta chains given below trace back to one sample, sequenced in a study of γδ T cells in repeated Plasmodium falciparum infection. Bulk repertoires came from Vgamma9/Vdelta2+ or Vdelta2-negative gammadelta T cells flow-sorted from PBMC. TCRdb fed the multiplex PCR reads into CATT to redo clone calling. Found here are tens of thousands of delta-chain clones, almost 1.5% of them singletons; the top ten hold around 8.5%. The sample comprised gamma-delta T cells from blood. The origin of the receptors is a pool of human donors (malaria-infected and uninfected, not separated).

Worth noting for this clone: A far larger clone is just one base off, so this is likely a read error. Additional DNA sequences in this sample encode the identical CDR3. The V and J genes are TRDV2 and TRDJ3, with TRDD3 matching over 8 bases. TCRdb is silent on the J gene; assignment here came from matching the DNA to germline. The CDR3 sequence is 19 residues long. From germline, CDR1 is GEAIGNYY and CDR2 EKD. The CDR3 sequence is CACDTGGFGSSWDTRQMFF. In DNA form, the CDR3 reads TGTGCCTGTGACACTGGGGGATTCGGGAGCTCCTGGGACACCCGTCAGATGTTTTTC.

This clone was seen at least ten times. The identical CDR3 is also encoded by other nucleotide sequences in the sample. The chain is built from TRDV2 and TRDJ1; TRDD3 aligns across 10 bases. V shed 3 bases and J 0 bases; nucleotides not matched to a gene: 15. CDR3 size: 19 residues. Germline V lookup: CDR1 GEAIGNYY, CDR2 EKD. CDR3 protein: CACDPVGGDTGLYTDKLIF. The CDR3 DNA follows: TGTGCCTGTGACCCGGTTGGGGGGGATACGGGCCTGTACACCGATAAACTCATCTTT.

The sample holds many counts of this clone. This chain links TRDV1 with TRDJ1, with a weak D call TRDD2 (5 bases). Germline matching of the DNA provided the J gene here, since TCRdb leaves it blank. The CDR3 runs to 20 residues. Per the germline V gene, CDR1 is TSWWSYY and CDR2 is QGS. Deletions cut 1 base from V and 0 bases from J, with 24 bases between. CDR3 coding DNA: TGTGCTCTTGGGGAACCCGTAACTTCCGAAACCATGGCGTACACCGATAAACTCATCTTT. Its translation is CALGEPVTSETMAYTDKLIF.

Of note for this clone: For this DNA, TCRdb reports the protein of a much larger clone, which diverges at residue 13, most likely from a read error; the protein presented here is translated directly from the DNA. The rearrangement links TRDV2 to TRDJ1, with 7 bases identical to TRDD3. The germline gives CDR1 GEAIGNYY, CDR2 EKD. The CDR3 sequence is 17 residues long. The CDR3 spells CACDGLTGVAYTNKLIF. CDR3 coding DNA: TGTGCCTGTGACGGGCTTACTGGGGTGGCGTACACCAATAAACTCATCTTT.

This clone has a handful of counts. A far larger clone lies a single base away; this is likely a read error. Distinct nucleotide sequences in the sample also encode this CDR3. This chain joins TRDV1 and TRDJ1; D gene uncertain. This CDR3 spans 15 amino acids. The V end lost 2 bases, the J end lost 0 bases, and 10 bases lay between the germline ends. The V gene's germline CDR1 is TSWWSYY and CDR2 QGS. The CDR3 is CALGESLEHTDKLIF. Here the CDR3 DNA reads TGTGCTCTTGGGGAAAGTCTTGAGCACACCGATAAACTCATCTTT.

Concerning this clone: A far bigger clonotype differs at one base, so this is likely a read error. Other DNA sequences from this sample encode an identical CDR3 as well. The rearrangement joins TRDV1 to TRDJ1; D unresolved. The J gene, absent from TCRdb, was called here by matching the DNA to germline. Germline-derived CDR1 and CDR2 are TSWWSYY and QGS. This CDR3 has 19 residues. The CDR3 loop reads CALGERFTLTLVYTDKLIF. DNA of the CDR3: TGTGCTCTTGGGGAACGATTTACTCTAACCCTCGTGTACACTGATAAACTCATCTTT.

This clone turned up a few times. This DNA's translation differs at residue 14 from TCRdb's protein, which comes from a much larger clone; a read error is likely, and the protein shown is translated from the DNA. This sequence joins TRDV2 and TRDJ1, with 12 bases lining up with TRDD3. No J gene was available from TCRdb, and it was assigned here by a germline match of the DNA. The CDR3 spans 19 residues. The junction had 13 bases not matched to a gene; V was cut back by 0 bases and J by 3 bases. From germline, CDR1 is GEAIGNYY and CDR2 EKD. The CDR3 nucleotides are TGTGCCTGTGACACCCTCCTACTGGGGGATACCCGCTACTCCGATAAACTCATCTTT. This sequence encodes CACDTLLLGDTRYSDKLIF.

Of note for this clone: For this DNA, TCRdb reports the protein of a much larger clone, which diverges at residue 9, most likely from a read error; the protein presented here is translated directly from the DNA. The rearrangement joins TRDV1 to TRDJ1; 9 bases align to TRDD3. J gave up 2 bases and V 0 bases, and 10 bases lay outside the gene matches. The germline CDR1 and CDR2 sequences are TSWWSYY and QGS. The CDR3 runs 18 residues. CDR3 in amino acids: CALGELSVRGDTTDKLIF. CDR3 nucleotide sequence: TGTGCTCTTGGGGAACTTTCAGTCAGGGGGGATACAACCGATAAACTCATCTTT.

As regards this clone: A far larger clone is off by one base, so a read error is likely. The same CDR3 arises from other DNA sequences in this sample as well. The chain links TRDV1 to TRDJ1, with 11 bases that match TRDD3. The J gene was missing in TCRdb and was found by matching the end of the DNA to germline. V lost 3 bases to trimming and J lost 0 bases; unmatched junction nucleotides: 27. The CDR3 sequence is 24 residues long. Germline V gene lookup returns CDR1 TSWWSYY and CDR2 QGS. CDR3 in amino acids: CALGELRSYLLRTGGYIHTDKLIF. The CDR3 DNA reads TGTGCTCTTGGGGAGCTCAGATCCTACCTCCTTCGTACTGGGGGATATATCCACACCGATAAACTCATCTTT.

A note on this clone: The TCRdb record carries a much larger clone's protein, which differs from this DNA's translation at residue 14; a read error is the likely cause, and the protein listed here is the DNA translation. In nucleotides, the CDR3 is TGTGCTCTTGGGGAACTTTTATCTTTGACAGCACAACTCATCTTT. It codes for CALGELLSLTAQLIF. The V and J genes are TRDV1 and TRDJ2, with D uncertain. The end of the DNA is better explained by TRDJ1, so the J call may be wrong. Per the germline V gene, CDR1 is TSWWSYY and CDR2 is QGS. The CDR3 consists of 15 residues.

This clone was counted between two and nine times. Given a far larger clone just one base away, this is likely a sequencing read error. Other DNA sequences in the sample encode the same CDR3. The chain couples TRDV1 to TRDJ1, with a possible D match to TRDD3 (6 bases). Germline CDR1 and CDR2: TSWWSYY and QGS. CDR3 length: 22 residues. CDR3 DNA: TGTGCTCTTGGGGAACTGAACGCTCCCAAGGCAGCTATACGAGGATACACCGATAAGCTCATCTTT. Translation: CALGELNAPKAAIRGYTDKLIF.

Concerning this clone: It differs at one base from a far larger clone, so likely a read error. The same CDR3 can be traced to other DNA sequences in this sample. The CDR3 sequence: CAFYTDWNGTDKLIF. Written as DNA, the CDR3 is TGTGCCTTTTACACAGACTGGAATGGCACCGATAAACTCATCTTT. The V call is TRDV3, the J call TRDJ1; a weak D match, TRDD3 (5 bases). The J gene, not given by TCRdb, was assigned here from a germline match of the nucleotide sequence. Trimming cost V 2 bases and J 1 base, with 17 bases left between them. Germline CDR1 reads TVYSNPD; CDR2 reads GDNSRS (reference sequence). The CDR3 sequence is 15 residues long.

This clone was picked up many times. A far larger clone is off by one base, so a read error is likely. Other DNA sequences in the sample encode the same CDR3. J is TRDJ1 and V is TRDV2; TRDD3 matches at 11 bases. Because TCRdb records no J gene, it was assigned here through a match of the DNA to germline. The CDR3 has 15 residues. CDR1 is GEAIGNYY and CDR2 is EKD in the germline V gene. V dropped 7 bases and J dropped 3; count of bases not matched to a gene: 9. The CDR3 region has the DNA TGTGCCTGCTTACTCCTGGGGGATACCGCCGATAAACTCATCTTT. Translation gives CACLLLGDTADKLIF.

Turning to this clone: One junction end disagrees with the germline gene, perhaps due to a read error. This chain joins TRDV1 and TRDJ1; 10 nucleotides agree with TRDD3. The CDR3 has 22 amino acids. Per the germline V gene, CDR1 is TSWWSYY and CDR2 is QGS. Here the CDR3 reads CALGEPPPLRGLLGDETDKLIF. CDR3 coding DNA: TGTGCTCTTGGGGAACCCCCCCCCCTACGGGGGTTACTGGGGGATGAGACCGATAAGCTCATCTTT.

Of note for this clone: The protein recorded in TCRdb matches a much larger clone and deviates from this DNA's translation at residue 6, suggesting a read error; the protein here is obtained by translating the DNA. This chain links TRDV1 with TRDJ1, with 10 positions matching TRDD3. Here the J gene was assigned by germline matching of the DNA, as TCRdb has none. V was pared by 2 bases and J by 0 bases, with 12 bases of the junction left unmatched. The V gene's germline CDR1 is TSWWSYY and CDR2 QGS. The CDR3 is 19 amino acids. In nucleotides, the CDR3 is TGTGCTCTTGGGGAAGATTCACGGGGGATACGCCCGTACACCGATAAACTCATCTTT. This gives the protein CALGEDSRGIRPYTDKLIF.

This clone was seen many times. A far bigger clonotype differs at one base, so this is likely a read error. The sample carries other DNA sequences with the same CDR3. The J gene was not called, though the V gene is TRDV1; TRDD3, the table's D call, was not compared with the DNA. The CDR3 runs to 21 residues. Germline lookup yields CDR1 TSWWSYY and CDR2 QGS. This CDR3 is CALGDLDGTGGYVIYTDKLIF. In nucleotides, the CDR3 is TGTGCTCTTGGGGATCTGGACGGTACTGGGGGATACGTCATATACACCGATAAGCTCATCTTT.

In its sample, this clone was seen many times. The chain recombines TRDV1 with TRDJ1; TRDD2 is a possible D gene (5 bases). Germline CDR1 TSWWSYY, CDR2 QGS. The V end lost 3 bases, the J end lost 2 bases, and 16 bases lay between the germline ends. This CDR3 spans 16 amino acids. The CDR3 nucleotides read TGTGCTCTTGGGGATCCCCCTACGGACGCTACCGATAAACTCATCTTT. This translates into CALGDPPTDATDKLIF.